This T cell receptor (beta chain) comes out of a study of T cell repertoires in cytomegalovirus infection. The V segment lost 1 base and the J segment 4 bases; nucleotides outside the gene matches: 6. CDR3 length equals 16 residues. The V gene's germline CDR1 is SGHVS and CDR2 FNYEAQ. TCRdb reanalysed the reads using MiXCR and keeps one entry per CDR3 protein. The sample has around 81,000 distinct CDR3 sequences, about 40% seen once. As for this clonotype: Antigen: not known.

V usage is TRBV7-6 and J usage is TRBJ2-3, with 9 bases fitting TRBD2. The sequenced sample was CD8+ T cells from cultured PBMCs, obtained from culture after CMV antigen stimulation. The receptor was isolated from a human donor in good health (CMV status not recorded). Some clones in this sample may be carry-over from other donors' samples. CDR3 sequence: CASSLVVGTSSDTQYF. As DNA, the CDR3 is TGTGCCAGCAGCTTAGTAGTGGGGACTAGCTCAGATACGCAGTATTTT.